Following are 26 T cell receptor beta chains from one sample sequenced in a study of identical twins. TCRdb reanalysed the 5' RACE reads using MiXCR and keeps one entry per CDR3 protein. The table includes 350,000 to 450,000 distinct CDR3 sequences, less than 20% detected once. Sequenced input: naive T cells sorted from blood. The receptors here all came from a man aged 45-65 years in good health.

The V gene is TRBV5-4, the J gene TRBJ2-7, with TRBD1 matching over 7 bases. In germline, CDR1 is SGHNT, CDR2 YYREEE (reference sequence). J gave up 2 bases and V 4 bases, and 6 bases lay outside the gene matches. The CDR3 is 14 residues long. The CDR3 sequence: CASSGPGQTYEQYF. CDR3 in DNA: TGTGCCAGCAGCGGACCGGGACAGACCTACGAGCAGTACTTC.

This clonotype was observed many times. V gene TRBV7-9 combines with J gene TRBJ1-2, with TRBD1 matching over 8 bases. Germline trimming cut 1 base from V and 4 bases from J; bases unmatched to any gene: 5. The germline CDR1 and CDR2 sequences are SEHNR and FQNEAQ (reference sequence). The CDR3 has 15 residues. CDR3 in amino acids: CASSLGDRGFYGYTF. DNA for the CDR3: TGTGCCAGCAGCTTAGGTGACAGGGGATTCTATGGCTACACCTTC.

This clonotype showed up just a few times. The chain employs TRBV5-1 and TRBJ1-1; D is undetermined. CDR1 is SGHRS, CDR2 YFSETQ, per germline. The CDR3 covers 15 residues. Trimming took 2 bases from V and 1 from J, leaving 12 bases between them. The CDR3 protein is CASSFSRRRNTEAFF. For the CDR3, the DNA is TGCGCCAGCAGCTTCAGTAGACGGCGGAACACTGAAGCTTTCTTT.

V is TRBV7-2 and J is TRBJ2-1; 12 bases align to TRBD2. This CDR3 spans 15 amino acids. The V gene end was trimmed by 4 bases and the J gene end by 8 bases; junction bases not matched to a gene: 6. Germline V gene lookup returns CDR1 SGHTA and CDR2 FQGNSA. CDR3 residues: CASSSSGGASDEQFF. Here the CDR3 DNA reads TGTGCCAGCAGCTCTAGCGGGGGGGCCTCCGATGAGCAGTTCTTC.

A few counts support this clonotype. The chain uses TRBV6-1 and TRBJ2-5; TRBD2 matches at 8 bases. The CDR3 totals 15 residues. Per the germline V gene, CDR1 is MNHNS and CDR2 is SASEGT. The J segment lost 7 bases and the V segment lost 4 bases, leaving 11 bases of the junction unmatched. CDR3 DNA: TGTGCCAGCAGTGCCTCCGCCGGGGGGGTTGGGACCCAGTACTTC. The encoded protein is CASSASAGGVGTQYF.

This clonotype appeared many times. This chain links TRBV15 with TRBJ2-7; TRBD1 aligns across 7 bases. V was clipped by 5 bases and J by 1 base; unmatched bases: 5. This CDR3 comprises 14 residues. Germline assignment: CDR1 LNHNV and CDR2 YYDKDF (reference sequence). The CDR3 bases are TGTGCCACCAGCCCCCGGGACAGATCCTACGAGCAGTACTTC. It specifies CATSPRDRSYEQYF.

This clonotype was found many times. One end of the junction is discordant with germline, which a read error may explain. The chain uses TRBV20-1 and TRBJ2-1, with 14 bases identical to TRBD2. Germline V lookup: CDR1 DFQATT, CDR2 SNEGSKA (reference sequence). The CDR3 covers 14 residues. The CDR3 DNA sequence: TGCAGTGCTAGAGATATGGGGACTAGCGGGAGCGAGCTCTTC. The encoded protein is CSARDMGTSGSELF.

This clonotype was seen ten or more times. This chain links TRBV15 with TRBJ2-1; 9 bases agree with TRBD2. CDR1 and CDR2 from the germline V gene are LNHNV and YYDKDF (reference sequence). There are 15 residues in the CDR3. Trimming cost V 1 base and J 4 bases; bases outside gene matches: 2. The chain's CDR3 is CATSRVAGGYNEQFF. CDR3 DNA sequence: TGTGCCACCAGCAGAGTTGCGGGAGGGTACAATGAGCAGTTCTTC.

This rearrangement joins TRBV24-1 to TRBJ2-1; D remains ambiguous. The CDR3 consists of 14 residues. Germline V gene lookup returns CDR1 KGHDR and CDR2 SFDVKD. V was cut by 2 bases and J by 8 bases, with 12 bases left in between. CDR3 nucleotide sequence: TGTGCCACCAGTGATTCGAACACCTCCCATGAGCAGTTCTTC. Its translation: CATSDSNTSHEQFF.

The chain recombines TRBV19 with TRBJ2-1; TRBD2 matches 10 bases. CDR1 and CDR2 from the germline V gene are LNHDA and SQIVND (reference sequence). The CDR3 is 14 amino acids. The trim removed 7 bases at V and 6 bases at J, leaving 6 bases unmatched. The CDR3 DNA reads TGTGCCAGTAATCTAGCGGGAGTGGGCAATGAGCAGTTCTTC. As protein: CASNLAGVGNEQFF.

About this clonotype: A read error may account for a junction end that differs from germline. The chain recombines TRBV29-1 with TRBJ1-5; D gene ambiguous. Germline assignment: CDR1 SQVTM and CDR2 ANQGSEA. The CDR3 is 13 amino acids. CDR3 loop: CSVQQDSNQPHHF. The CDR3 nucleotides are TGCAGCGTTCAGCAAGATAGCAATCAGCCCCACCATTTT.

This clonotype was recorded at least ten times. The gene calls are TRBV28 and TRBJ2-2, with unresolved D. The CDR3 is 13 residues long. CDR1 is MDHEN, CDR2 SYDVKM, per germline. V lost 3 bases and J 1 base, leaving 3 bases between the germline ends. The CDR3 loop reads CASSFGNTGELFF. In DNA form, the CDR3 reads TGTGCCAGCAGTTTTGGGAACACCGGGGAGCTGTTTTTT.

This clonotype was seen repeatedly, ten times or more. The chain links TRBV5-5 to TRBJ1-3; D uncertain. The CDR3 covers 15 residues. The V gene lost 2 bases and the J gene lost 2 bases, with 11 bases spanning the gap. Germline CDR1 SGHKS, CDR2 YYEKEE (reference sequence). The CDR3: CASSFQNSAGNTIYF. CDR3 bases: TGTGCCAGCAGCTTCCAAAACAGCGCTGGAAACACCATATATTTT.

This clonotype showed up just a few times. The chain couples TRBV7-9 to TRBJ2-5; a possible D gene is TRBD2 (6 bases). In germline, CDR1 is SEHNR, CDR2 FQNEAQ (reference sequence). The CDR3 runs to 12 residues. Trimming shortened V by 5 bases and J by 4 bases, and 8 bases separated the two germline ends. CDR3 region: CASSPSVETQYF. The CDR3, as DNA: TGTGCCAGCAGCCCTAGCGTAGAGACCCAGTACTTC.

J is TRBJ2-7 and V is TRBV7-3; TRBD2 agrees at 12 bases. CDR3 length: 16 amino acids. With 6 bases clipped from V and 5 bases from J, the junction kept 11 bases outside the gene matches. Germline V CDR1 and CDR2: SGHTA, FQGTGA. The CDR3 spells CASRRPGLAGVDEQYF. Written as DNA, the CDR3 is TGTGCCAGCAGGCGACCGGGACTAGCGGGCGTCGACGAGCAGTACTTC.

This clonotype has only a few counts. The chain joins TRBV20-1 to TRBJ1-2, with D unclear. The CDR3 has 11 residues. V was clipped by 4 bases and J by 8 bases, with 11 bases between them. Germline V gene lookup returns CDR1 DFQATT and CDR2 SNEGSKA (reference sequence). CDR3 protein: CSATIGGGYTF. CDR3 nucleotides: TGCAGTGCTACCATAGGAGGGGGCTACACCTTC.

This clonotype was seen more than once but under ten times. This chain's CDR3 is CSARDLIAQFF. The CDR3 region has the DNA TGCAGTGCTAGAGATTTGATAGCCCAGTTCTTC. The gene calls are TRBV20-1 and TRBJ2-1, with D unresolved. Germline assignment: CDR1 DFQATT and CDR2 SNEGSKA (reference sequence). V was trimmed by 0 bases and J by 13 bases, leaving 10 bases between them. The CDR3 has 11 residues.

This clonotype was observed many times. The rearrangement links TRBV20-1 to TRBJ2-7, with a possible D match to TRBD2 (6 bases). Trimming cost V 6 bases and J 6 bases, with 15 bases left between them. Germline CDR1 is DFQATT and CDR2 is SNEGSKA (reference sequence). This CDR3 has 12 residues. As DNA, the CDR3 is TGCAGTGCCCCTGGCTCCGGGGGCGAGCAGTACTTC. Translation gives CSAPGSGGEQYF.

This clonotype came up many times. The V and J genes are TRBV20-1 and TRBJ2-1, with D unresolved. Germline-derived CDR1 and CDR2 are DFQATT and SNEGSKA (reference sequence). Trimming took off 0 bases at V and 0 bases at J, with 9 bases between the two ends. This CDR3 is built from 15 residues. The CDR3 DNA is TGCAGTGCTAGAGATGTTAGCATCTCCTACAATGAGCAGTTCTTC. Translation gives CSARDVSISYNEQFF.

This clonotype was observed once. J is TRBJ2-3 and V is TRBV19; 9 bases agree with TRBD1. V lost 10 bases, J lost 8 bases, and 16 bases stayed unmatched. CDR1 and CDR2 from the germline V gene are LNHDA and SQIVND (reference sequence). This CDR3 has 15 amino acids. The CDR3, as DNA: TGTGCCACCTCCTACCGGACAGGGGTACTCGGTACGCAGTATTTT. Encoded protein: CATSYRTGVLGTQYF. Complete variable domain (other parts from reference TRBV19 and TRBJ2-3): DGGITQSPKYLFRKEGQNVTLSCEQNLNHDAMYWYRQDPGQGLRLIYYSQIVNDFQKGDIAEGYSVSREKKESFPLTVTSAQKNPTAFYLCATSYRTGVLGTQYFGPGTRLTVL.

At least ten counts were recorded for this clonotype. This chain links TRBV5-4 with TRBJ2-3; D is perhaps TRBD2 (5 bases). The V and J ends lost 1 base and 2 bases respectively, with 11 bases between them. The V gene's germline CDR1 is SGHNT and CDR2 YYREEE (reference sequence). This CDR3 spans 15 amino acids. The CDR3 region is CASSLYSSATDTQYF. CDR3 nucleotide sequence: TGTGCCAGCAGCTTGTACAGTAGCGCCACAGATACGCAGTATTTT.

This clonotype was recorded a few times. The chain has TRBV7-2 and TRBJ2-2; TRBD1 is a possible D gene (6 bases). Germline V gives CDR1 SGHTA, CDR2 FQGNSA. This CDR3 comprises 15 residues. V shed 5 bases and J shed 2 bases, with 12 bases lying between them. The CDR3 sequence: CASSPGQLNTGELFF. The DNA for the CDR3 is TGTGCCAGCAGCCCCGGACAGCTAAACACCGGGGAGCTGTTTTTT.

V is TRBV5-4 and J is TRBJ2-3; D possibly corresponds to TRBD1 (6 bases). V dropped 4 bases and J dropped 6 bases, with 21 bases sitting between them. Germline V gene lookup returns CDR1 SGHNT and CDR2 YYREEE (reference sequence). The CDR3 spans 16 residues. CDR3 bases: TGTGCCAGCAGCCCTACCGCGAGAGGGGGATGGGATACGCAGTATTTT. Its translation: CASSPTARGGWDTQYF.

The chain has TRBV6-5 and TRBJ2-7; 8 nucleotides line up with TRBD1. The CDR3 length is 14 residues. With V trimmed by 2 bases and J by 9 bases, 9 bases remained unmatched. The germline V gene has CDR1 MNHEY and CDR2 SVGAGI. The CDR3 loop is CASSYDGQGRPQYF. Written as DNA, the CDR3 is TGTGCCAGCAGTTACGACGGACAGGGTCGTCCGCAGTACTTC.

This clonotype was counted between two and nine times. The chain uses TRBV20-1 and TRBJ2-4; 7 positions match TRBD2. Germline V gene lookup returns CDR1 DFQATT and CDR2 SNEGSKA (reference sequence). J lost 0 bases, V lost 1 base, and 6 bases had no gene match. The CDR3 covers 16 residues. CDR3 protein: CSARGAGHLAKNIQYF. The CDR3 coding sequence is TGCAGTGCTAGAGGAGCGGGGCATCTAGCCAAAAACATTCAGTACTTC.

This clonotype was seen a few times. This rearrangement joins TRBV20-1 to TRBJ1-5; D ambiguous. V lost 4 bases and J lost 7, with 17 bases in between. This CDR3 is built from 14 residues. Germline CDR1 reads DFQATT; CDR2 reads SNEGSKA (reference sequence). This chain's CDR3 is CSAKQAVGVQPQHF. CDR3 bases: TGCAGTGCTAAGCAGGCGGTCGGTGTGCAGCCCCAGCATTTT.